The 23 T cell receptor beta chains reported below all come from one sample, sequenced in a study of shared clonotypes between healthy human individuals. Measured with immunoSEQ multiplex PCR; TCRdb has only the in-frame clones, and not every one. The sample carries more than 600,000 clones, about 91% recorded once. Selected positively for CCR7 and CD45RO-negative, naive CD8 cells excluded terminally differentiated effector memory CD45RA+ cells. The specimen was naive CD8+ T cells sorted from blood. These receptors originate from a man younger than 45 in good health.

This sequence joins TRBV14 and TRBJ2-7; TRBD1 matches 11 bases. After removal of 4 bases from V and 5 bases from J, the junction contained 4 bases not matched to a gene. This CDR3 has 14 amino acids. Germline lookup yields CDR1 SGHDN and CDR2 FVKESK. The CDR3 region has the DNA TGTGCCAGCAGCCGGGGACAGGGGGTCCACGAGCAGTACTTC. Its translation is CASSRGQGVHEQYF.

The chain links TRBV7-9 to TRBJ2-5, with 10 bases identical to TRBD1. Per the germline V gene, CDR1 is SEHNR and CDR2 is FQNEAQ (reference sequence). The CDR3 consists of 17 residues. Unmatched junction bases numbered 11, after V lost 5 bases and J lost 2 bases. The CDR3 DNA reads as TGTGCCAGCAGCATTAGGACAGGGGGGCCGTCTCAAGAGACCCAGTACTTC. It is translated as CASSIRTGGPSQETQYF.

CDR3 nucleotides: TGTGCCAGCAGCGTAGTAGCGGGGAGCTCCTACGAGCAGTACTTC. Translated: CASSVVAGSSYEQYF. The chain carries TRBV9 and TRBJ2-5; 8 nucleotides match TRBD2. The J call is uncertain, as TRBJ2-7 better fits the DNA end. CDR3 length: 15 residues. Germline V gene data show CDR1 as SGDLS and CDR2 as YYNGEE.

The chain recombines TRBV19 with TRBJ2-7; tentative D call: TRBD2 (6 bases). CDR3 length: 14 residues. The ends were cut back, 5 bases at V and 2 bases at J, with 13 bases in the middle. The germline V gene encodes CDR1 LNHDA and CDR2 SQIVND (reference sequence). CDR3 nucleotides: TGTGCCAGTAGTTTAGGCGGGGTCACCTACGAGCAGTACTTC. It codes for CASSLGGVTYEQYF.

The CDR3 DNA follows: TGTGCCAGCAGTCGGGACAGGGGCCCGCAGAACCACTGGAACGAGCAGTACTTC. Encoded protein: CASSRDRGPQNHWNEQYF. The V gene is TRBV2, the J gene TRBJ2-7, with 10 bases that match TRBD1. The germline V gene encodes CDR1 SNHLY and CDR2 FYNNEI. With V trimmed by 5 bases and J by 5 bases, 18 bases remained unmatched. This CDR3 has 18 residues.

V usage is TRBV18 and J usage is TRBJ2-1, with D perhaps TRBD2 (7 bases). Trimming removed 3 bases from V and 6 bases from J, with 21 bases in between. There are 17 residues in the CDR3. The germline CDR1 and CDR2 sequences are KGHSH and LQKENI. The CDR3 DNA reads TGTGCCAGCTCACCCTCACACAGGGAGGGTGCGGTCAATGAGCAGTTCTTC. Its protein product is CASSPSHREGAVNEQFF.

This chain connects TRBV9 to TRBJ2-5, with a weak D call TRBD2 (6 bases). CDR1 is SGDLS, CDR2 YYNGEE, per germline. With 1 base removed from V and 1 base from J, the gap between germline ends came to 11 bases. The CDR3 loop spans 15 amino acids. CDR3 sequence reads: CASSVIADFQETQYF. The CDR3, as DNA: TGTGCCAGCAGCGTAATAGCGGACTTCCAAGAGACCCAGTACTTC.

This chain uses TRBV29-1 with TRBJ2-1, with 9 bases lining up with TRBD2. The CDR3 covers 15 residues. Per the germline V gene, CDR1 is SQVTM and CDR2 is ANQGSEA. Trimming cost V 3 bases and J 6 bases; bases outside gene matches: 9. CDR3 in amino acids: CSVDGLAYPPNEQFF. The CDR3 DNA sequence: TGCAGCGTTGACGGACTAGCGTATCCCCCCAATGAGCAGTTCTTC.

CDR3 nucleotides: TGCGCCAGCAGCTGGGAAGACACCGGGGAGCTGTTTTTT. It codes for CASSWEDTGELFF. The V call is TRBV5-1, the J call TRBJ2-2, with D unclear. The V gene's germline CDR1 is SGHRS and CDR2 YFSETQ. V dropped 3 bases and J dropped 3 bases, with 6 bases sitting between them. The CDR3 extends over 13 amino acids.

This clone was seen only once. The rearrangement uses TRBV19 and TRBJ2-5; 7 bases are shared with TRBD1. V lost 5 bases, J lost 4 bases, and 4 bases stayed unmatched. The germline V gene encodes CDR1 LNHDA and CDR2 SQIVND (reference sequence). This CDR3 contains 13 residues. The CDR3 DNA reads TGTGCCAGTAGTGACCGGGACAGAGAGACCCAGTACTTC. Translating gives CASSDRDRETQYF.

The chain links TRBV7-9 to TRBJ2-3; D tentatively fits TRBD1 or TRBD2 (6 bases each). The CDR3 spans 19 residues. Germline V gene data show CDR1 as SEHNR and CDR2 as FQNEAQ (reference sequence). The V and J ends lost 5 bases and 0 bases respectively, with 24 bases between them. The CDR3 DNA reads TGTGCCAGCAGCCCACGGTGGGGGGCTACCCCGTCTAGCACAGATACGCAGTATTTT. Its protein product is CASSPRWGATPSSTDTQYF.

The rearrangement uses TRBV13 and TRBJ2-1; maybe TRBD2 (5 bases). V lost 5 bases, J lost 3 bases, and 11 bases lay in between. The CDR3 is 14 amino acids. Per germline, CDR1 PRHDT and CDR2 FYEKMQ (reference sequence). The CDR3, as DNA: TGTGCCAGCAGCCTCGAGGGCTACTACAATGAGCAGTTCTTC. Its protein product is CASSLEGYYNEQFF.

The chain is built from TRBV30 and TRBJ1-1, with 8 bases that match TRBD1. Unmatched junction bases numbered 6, after V lost 3 bases and J lost 0 bases. Germline CDR1 is GTSNPN and CDR2 is SVGIG (reference sequence). CDR3 length: 15 amino acids. In DNA, the CDR3 is TGTGCCTGGAGGGACAGGGTTTCGATGAACACTGAAGCTTTCTTT. It is translated as CAWRDRVSMNTEAFF. The variable domain in full, completed from reference TRBV30 and TRBJ1-1, reads SQTIHQWPATLVQPVGSPLSLECTVEGTSNPNLYWYRQAAGRGLQLLFYSVGIGQISSEVPQNLSASRPQDRQFILSSKKLLLSDSGFYLCAWRDRVSMNTEAFFGQGTRLTVV.

The chain uses TRBV9 and TRBJ2-3; D is ambiguous. In germline, CDR1 is SGDLS, CDR2 YYNGEE. The CDR3 length is 15 residues. With 0 bases removed from V and 0 bases from J, the gap between germline ends came to 8 bases. The CDR3 DNA follows: TGTGCCAGCAGCGTAGGTGGGCATAGCACAGATACGCAGTATTTT. This sequence encodes CASSVGGHSTDTQYF.

The rearrangement uses TRBV28 and TRBJ2-4, with 8 bases lining up with TRBD2. The germline gives CDR1 MDHEN, CDR2 SYDVKM. This CDR3 region has 17 residues. V dropped 3 bases and J dropped 0; count of bases not matched to a gene: 7. CDR3 sequence: CASSFRTSGLAKNIQYF. The CDR3 coding sequence is TGTGCCAGCAGTTTTCGAACTAGCGGATTAGCCAAAAACATTCAGTACTTC.

Only one count was recorded for this clone. The chain links TRBV9 to TRBJ2-7; tentative D call: TRBD2 (6 bases). The V gene's germline CDR1 is SGDLS and CDR2 YYNGEE. This CDR3 contains 14 residues. V dropped 0 bases and J dropped 7 bases, with 14 bases sitting between them. The CDR3 DNA reads as TGTGCCAGCAGCGTAGATAGCGGAGGGGATGAGCAGTACTTC. Protein product: CASSVDSGGDEQYF.

The chain combines TRBV10-3 with TRBJ2-7; maybe TRBD1 (6 bases). CDR3 length equals 14 residues. Germline-derived CDR1 and CDR2 are ENHRY and SYGVKD. V was trimmed by 4 bases and J by 2 bases, leaving 12 bases between them. The CDR3 reads CAISVEGEAYEQYF. The CDR3 region has the DNA TGTGCCATCAGTGTCGAGGGGGAAGCCTACGAGCAGTACTTC.

This CDR3 is CASSLTRDRSADTQYF. The CDR3 nucleotides are TGTGCCAGCAGCCTTACCCGGGACAGAAGCGCAGATACGCAGTATTTT. The J gene is TRBJ2-3, the V gene TRBV4-2, with 7 bases fitting TRBD1. The ends lost 4 bases at V and 4 bases at J; junction bases unmatched: 11. CDR3 size: 16 residues. CDR1 is LGHNA, CDR2 YNFKEQ, per germline.

As DNA, the CDR3 is TGCAGCGCGAGCCGCCCGGACAGGGCCTACAATGAGCAGTTCTTC. Translating it yields CSASRPDRAYNEQFF. The chain uses TRBV29-1 and TRBJ2-1; 8 bases are a match to TRBD1. Per germline, CDR1 SQVTM and CDR2 ANQGSEA. This CDR3 is built from 15 residues. The V and J ends lost 7 bases and 2 bases, in that order; junction bases with no gene match: 10.

This clone was picked up one time. The chain is built from TRBV7-9 and TRBJ2-1, with TRBD2 matching over 7 bases. V lost 5 bases to trimming and J lost 5 bases; unmatched junction nucleotides: 6. CDR3 size: 14 residues. CDR1 and CDR2 (germline): SEHNR, FQNEAQ (reference sequence). The CDR3 region is CASSATSEHNEQFF. The CDR3 nucleotides read TGTGCCAGCAGCGCCACTAGCGAACACAATGAGCAGTTCTTC.

The chain links TRBV27 to TRBJ2-1; D unresolved. With 4 bases removed from V and 1 base from J, the gap between germline ends came to 14 bases. The CDR3 loop spans 16 amino acids. The germline V gene has CDR1 MNHEY and CDR2 SMNVEV (reference sequence). The CDR3 protein is CASSSQNVDSYNEQFF. CDR3 bases: TGTGCCAGCAGTTCCCAAAATGTAGATTCCTACAATGAGCAGTTCTTC.

The V and J genes are TRBV29-1 and TRBJ1-1; TRBD1 agrees at 8 bases. The V gene end was trimmed by 6 bases and the J gene end by 7 bases; junction bases not matched to a gene: 10. This CDR3 is 13 amino acids long. Germline V gene data show CDR1 as SQVTM and CDR2 as ANQGSEA. The CDR3 region has the DNA TGCAGCGTCATAGTTGGGACAGGCCGTGAAGCTTTCTTT. Protein product: CSVIVGTGREAFF.

The chain carries TRBV7-9 and TRBJ1-5, with D possibly matching TRBD1 (5 bases). This CDR3 contains 16 residues. Per the germline V gene, CDR1 is SEHNR and CDR2 is FQNEAQ (reference sequence). V was pared by 2 bases and J by 0 bases, with 11 bases between. CDR3 protein: CASSLYQGVSNQPQHF. The DNA of the CDR3 is TGTGCCAGCAGCTTATATCAGGGTGTTAGCAATCAGCCCCAGCATTTT.